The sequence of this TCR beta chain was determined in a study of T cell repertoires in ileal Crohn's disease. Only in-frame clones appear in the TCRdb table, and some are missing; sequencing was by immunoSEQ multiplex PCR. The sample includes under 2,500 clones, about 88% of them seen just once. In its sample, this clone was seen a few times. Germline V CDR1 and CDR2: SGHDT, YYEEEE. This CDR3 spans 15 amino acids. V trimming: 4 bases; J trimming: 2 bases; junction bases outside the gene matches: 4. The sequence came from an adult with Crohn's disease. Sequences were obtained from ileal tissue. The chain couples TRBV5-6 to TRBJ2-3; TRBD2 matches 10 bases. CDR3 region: CASSIGLAATDTQYF. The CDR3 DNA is TGTGCCAGCAGCATCGGACTAGCGGCCACAGATACGCAGTATTTT. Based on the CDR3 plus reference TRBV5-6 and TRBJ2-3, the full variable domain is DAGVTQSPTHLIKTRGQQVTLRCSPKSGHDTVSWYQQALGQGPQFIFQYYEEEERQRGNFPDRFSGHQFPNYSSELNVNALLLGDSALYLCASSIGLAATDTQYFGPGTRLTVL.